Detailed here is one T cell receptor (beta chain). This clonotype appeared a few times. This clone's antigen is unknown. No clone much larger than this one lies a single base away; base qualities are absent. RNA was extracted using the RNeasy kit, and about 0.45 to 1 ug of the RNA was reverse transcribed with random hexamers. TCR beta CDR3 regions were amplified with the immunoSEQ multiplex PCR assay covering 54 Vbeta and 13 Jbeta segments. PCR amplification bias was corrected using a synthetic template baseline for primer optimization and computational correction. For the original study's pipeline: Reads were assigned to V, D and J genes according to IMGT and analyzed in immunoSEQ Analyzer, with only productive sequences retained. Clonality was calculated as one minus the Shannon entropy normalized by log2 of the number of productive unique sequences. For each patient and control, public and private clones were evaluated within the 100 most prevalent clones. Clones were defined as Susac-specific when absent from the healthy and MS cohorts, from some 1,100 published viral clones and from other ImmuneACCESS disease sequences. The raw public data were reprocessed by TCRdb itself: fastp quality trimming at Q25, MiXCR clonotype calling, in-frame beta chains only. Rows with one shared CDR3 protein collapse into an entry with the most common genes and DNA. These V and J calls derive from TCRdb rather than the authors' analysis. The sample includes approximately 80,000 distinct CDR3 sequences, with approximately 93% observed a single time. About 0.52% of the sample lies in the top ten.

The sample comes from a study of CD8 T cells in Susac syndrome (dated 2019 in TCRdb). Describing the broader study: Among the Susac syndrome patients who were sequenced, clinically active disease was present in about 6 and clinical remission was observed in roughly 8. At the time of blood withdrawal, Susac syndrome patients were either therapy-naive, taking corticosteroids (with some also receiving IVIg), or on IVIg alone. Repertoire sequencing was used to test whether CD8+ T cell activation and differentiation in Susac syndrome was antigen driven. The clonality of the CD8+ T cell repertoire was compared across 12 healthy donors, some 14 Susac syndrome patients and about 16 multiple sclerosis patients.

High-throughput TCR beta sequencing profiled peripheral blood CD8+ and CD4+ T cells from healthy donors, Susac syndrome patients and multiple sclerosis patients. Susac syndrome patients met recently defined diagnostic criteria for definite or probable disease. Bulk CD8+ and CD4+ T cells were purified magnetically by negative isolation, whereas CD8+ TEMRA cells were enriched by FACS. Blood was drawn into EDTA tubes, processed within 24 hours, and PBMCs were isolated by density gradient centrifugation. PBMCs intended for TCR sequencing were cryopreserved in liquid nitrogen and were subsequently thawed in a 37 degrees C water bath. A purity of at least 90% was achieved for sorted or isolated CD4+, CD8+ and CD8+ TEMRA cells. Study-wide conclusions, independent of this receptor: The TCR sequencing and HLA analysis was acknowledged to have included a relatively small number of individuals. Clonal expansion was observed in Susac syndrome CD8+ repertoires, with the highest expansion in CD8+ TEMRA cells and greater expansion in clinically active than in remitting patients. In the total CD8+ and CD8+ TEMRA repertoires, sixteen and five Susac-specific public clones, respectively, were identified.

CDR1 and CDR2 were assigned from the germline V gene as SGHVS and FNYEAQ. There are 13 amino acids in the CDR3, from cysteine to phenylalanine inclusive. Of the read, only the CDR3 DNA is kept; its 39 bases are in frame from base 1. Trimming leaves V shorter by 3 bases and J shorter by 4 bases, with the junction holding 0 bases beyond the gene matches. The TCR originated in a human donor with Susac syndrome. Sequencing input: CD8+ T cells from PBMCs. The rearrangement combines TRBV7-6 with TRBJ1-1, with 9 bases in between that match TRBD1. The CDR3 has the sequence CASSLTGGTEAFF. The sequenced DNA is TGTGCCAGCAGCTTGACAGGGGGCACTGAAGCTTTCTTT.